This TCR beta chain was obtained from a study of identical twins. Study findings and constraints: Cord blood beta clonotypes that were abundant carried fewer insertions, and memory repertoires showed no such trend.

MiXCR was run by TCRdb on the 5' RACE reads, yielding one entry per CDR3 protein. The table records approximately 410,000 distinct CDR3 sequences, approximately 18% of them present only once. This clonotype has a handful of counts. The target antigen is unknown. The CDR3 runs to 15 residues. V was pared by 5 bases and J by 1 base, with 12 bases between. Germline V gene lookup returns CDR1 MNHGY and CDR2 SVAAGI. The TCR originated in a man aged 50 to 60 in good health. The chain employs TRBV6-9 and TRBJ1-5; D gene ambiguous. The sequencing input was naive T cells sorted from blood. Here the CDR3 DNA reads TGTGCCAGCAGTGGGAACTGGGGAAGCAATCAGCCCCAGCATTTT. Translating gives CASSGNWGSNQPQHF.